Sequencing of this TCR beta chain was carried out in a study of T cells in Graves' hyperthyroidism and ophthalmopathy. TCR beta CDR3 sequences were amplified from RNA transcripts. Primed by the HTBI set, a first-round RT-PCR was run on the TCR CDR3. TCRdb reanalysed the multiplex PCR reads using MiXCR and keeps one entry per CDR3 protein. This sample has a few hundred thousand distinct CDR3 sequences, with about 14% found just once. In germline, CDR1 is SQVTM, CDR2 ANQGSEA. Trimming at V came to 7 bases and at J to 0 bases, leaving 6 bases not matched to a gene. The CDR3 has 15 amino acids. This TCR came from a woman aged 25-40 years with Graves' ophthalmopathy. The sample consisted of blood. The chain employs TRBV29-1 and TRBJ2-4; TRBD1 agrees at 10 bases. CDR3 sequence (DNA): TGCAGCGCCGTCGGGACAGGGGTAGCCAAAAACATTCAGTACTTC. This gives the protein CSAVGTGVAKNIQYF.